The present T cell receptor beta chain was sequenced within a study of blood T cell repertoires in COVID-19. This CDR3 comprises 16 residues. In germline, CDR1 is SGHTA, CDR2 FQGNSA. Losses at the gene ends were 1 base for V and 4 bases for J; bases not matched to a gene: 4. As originally analysed: Amplification of reference gene primers was used by the study to estimate nucleated cell counts. The data were produced by immunoSEQ multiplex PCR, yet TCRdb's version contains in-frame clones alone and is incomplete. The DNA was the basis for D and trimming; V, J and clone size are from that table. The sample carries about 400,000 clones, around nine tenths recorded once.

Sequenced: peripheral blood. The rearrangement joins TRBV7-2 to TRBJ2-1; 10 bases are a match to TRBD2. The clonotype comes from a human donor in a cohort sampled during active COVID-19. The CDR3 nucleotides are TGTGCCAGCAGCTTAGTCCCACTAGCGGGATACAATGAGCAGTTCTTC. Translation: CASSLVPLAGYNEQFF.